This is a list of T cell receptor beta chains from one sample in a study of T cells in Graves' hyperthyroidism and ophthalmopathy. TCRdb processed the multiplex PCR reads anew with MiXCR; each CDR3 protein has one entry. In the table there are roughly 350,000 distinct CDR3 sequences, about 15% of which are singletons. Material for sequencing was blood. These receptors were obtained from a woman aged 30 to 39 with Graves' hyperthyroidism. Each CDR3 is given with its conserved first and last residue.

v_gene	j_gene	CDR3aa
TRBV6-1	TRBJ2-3	CASSEGSTDTQYF
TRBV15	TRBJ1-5	CATSMWSGLKNQPQHF
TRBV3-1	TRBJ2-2	CASSTKGSLAGGVGELFF
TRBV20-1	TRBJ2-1	CSATPGLAVNEQFF
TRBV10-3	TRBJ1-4	CAISELQGEKLFF
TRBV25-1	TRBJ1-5	CASSDAGFQPQHF
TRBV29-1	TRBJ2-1	CSVVEGGTGNEQFF
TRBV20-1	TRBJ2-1	CSAEEGSRSRGEQFF
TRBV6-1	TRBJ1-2	CASSDFSNGYTF
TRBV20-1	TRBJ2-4	CSAPQIGKGPKNIQYF
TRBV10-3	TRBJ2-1	CAISGTGTSGNEQFF
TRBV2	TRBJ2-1	CASYPGTGDYNEQFF
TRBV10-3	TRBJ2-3	CATYSRPSTDTQYF
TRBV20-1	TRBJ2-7	CSAKTLSYEQYF
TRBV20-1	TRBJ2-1	CSAPKSGGVDEQFF
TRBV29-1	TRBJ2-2	CSVEGQGYTGELFF
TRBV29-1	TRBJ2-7	CSVEEGSLYEQYF
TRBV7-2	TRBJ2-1	CASSLVPTGAWANEQFF
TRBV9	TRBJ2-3	CASSVAASGKETQYF
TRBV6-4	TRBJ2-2	CASSERGLAGWNTGELFF
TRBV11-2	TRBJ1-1	CASSLGPWGGTEAFF
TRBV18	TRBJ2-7	CASSERSPYEQYF